What follows is one T cell receptor (beta chain) and its context. This entry comes from a study of control samples from healthy donors and cancer patients. The CDR3 has 15 amino acids. Germline V lookup: CDR1 SGHKS, CDR2 YYEKEE (reference sequence). Trimming removed 3 bases at V and 3 bases at J, with 14 bases between. Only in-frame clones appear in the TCRdb table, and some are missing; sequencing was by immunoSEQ multiplex PCR. Of 400,000 to 450,000 clones in the sample, about 93% are singletons; the top ten hold more than 6%. This chain connects TRBV5-5 to TRBJ2-3; tentatively, D is TRBD2 (6 bases). Sequencing input: PBMCs. This clonotype was obtained from a man between 35 and 55 years old with head and neck cancer. DNA of the CDR3: TGTGCCAGCAGCTCCCGTCGTGGGGGGACAGATACGCAGTATTTT. It codes for CASSSRRGGTDTQYF.